This T cell receptor (beta chain) was observed in a study of spatial heterogeneity in lung cancer. By sample fraction, this clonotype is hyperexpanded (1% or more). In a library made to pick up alpha chains, this beta chain is a stray read with a size that means little. Time point meaning: sample taken at primary tumor resection. Germline assignment: CDR1 SGHAT and CDR2 FQNNGV. The length of the CDR3 is 12 residues. Trimming left V 5 bases short and J 7 bases short, with 12 bases between. TCRdb reanalysed the 5' RACE reads using MiXCR and keeps one entry per CDR3 protein. The repertoire has just over 200 distinct CDR3 sequences, roughly half of them found once; the top ten carry around a third.

The chain is built from TRBV11-2 and TRBJ2-7; D is uncertain. Source: normal lung tissue next to the tumor, taken at surgery. The clonotype originates from a male donor with early-stage non-small cell lung cancer. CDR3 in DNA: TGTGCCAGCAGCCCTAGACTGCGGGAGCAGTACTTC. This sequence encodes CASSPRLREQYF.